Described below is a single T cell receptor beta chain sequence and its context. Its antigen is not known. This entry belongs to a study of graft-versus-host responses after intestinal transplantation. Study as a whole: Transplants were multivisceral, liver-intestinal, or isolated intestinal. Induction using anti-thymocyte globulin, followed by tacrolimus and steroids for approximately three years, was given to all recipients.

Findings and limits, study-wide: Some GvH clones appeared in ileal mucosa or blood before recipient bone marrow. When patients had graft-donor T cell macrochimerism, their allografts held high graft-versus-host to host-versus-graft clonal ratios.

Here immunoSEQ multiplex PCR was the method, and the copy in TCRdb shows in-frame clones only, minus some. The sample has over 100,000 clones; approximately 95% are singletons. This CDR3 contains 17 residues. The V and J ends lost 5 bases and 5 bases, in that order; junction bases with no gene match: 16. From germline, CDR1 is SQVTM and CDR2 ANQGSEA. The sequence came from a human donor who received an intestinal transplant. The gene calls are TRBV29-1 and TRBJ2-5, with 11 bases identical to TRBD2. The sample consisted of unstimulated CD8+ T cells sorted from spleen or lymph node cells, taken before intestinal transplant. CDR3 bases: TGCAGCGTTTTGAACGTTAGCGGGAGGGCCGGGGAGGAGACCCAGTACTTC. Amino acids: CSVLNVSGRAGEETQYF.